A selection of T cell receptor beta chains follows, all from one sample in a study of T-cell reconstitution after alpha-beta-depleted transplantation in children. Via MiXCR, TCRdb re-called the PCR reads, giving one row per CDR3 protein. The table lists 140,000 to 150,000 distinct CDR3 sequences, around 8.8% of them singletons. The input for sequencing was PBMCs, mostly from graft donor cells, taken 180 days after TCRalphabeta/CD19-depleted stem cell transplant. These receptors were obtained from a female patient aged 2-9 years who had a stem cell transplant for congenital amegakaryocytic thrombocytopenia, so the T cells may come from the graft donor. Each CDR3 is given with its conserved first and last residue. D genes are given only for firm matches. Clone size is stated in some rows and not others, as once, few, many or a class when expanded.

v_call	j_call	d_call	clone_size	cdr3_aa	cdr3_nt
TRBV10-3	TRBJ2-7	.	few	CAISPGQTTTLPSYEQYF	TGTGCCATCAGCCCCGGGCAGACCACAACCCTTCCCTCCTACGAGCAGTACTTC
TRBV28	TRBJ1-6	.	many	CASKTLRVSYNSPLHF	TGTGCCAGCAAAACCCTCAGGGTTTCCTATAATTCACCCCTCCACTTT
TRBV5-1	TRBJ2-7	.	many	CASSLGDGAYEQYF	TGCGCCAGCAGCTTAGGGGACGGAGCCTACGAGCAGTACTTC
TRBV12-3/TRBV12-4	TRBJ1-5	.	many	CASSAFSGVSQPQHF	TGTGCCAGCAGTGCATTCTCAGGGGTTAGTCAGCCCCAGCATTTT
TRBV4-2	TRBJ2-1	.	.	CASSQEIEGVFFYNEQFF	TGTGCCAGCAGCCAAGAAATAGAAGGTGTATTTTTTTACAATGAGCAGTTCTTC
TRBV4-3	TRBJ2-2	.	few	CASSQVRDTGELFF	TGCGCCAGCAGCCAAGTTAGGGACACCGGGGAGCTGTTTTTT
TRBV5-1	TRBJ2-1	.	.	CASSLAGTEQFF	TGCGCCAGCAGCTTGGCCGGGACAGAGCAGTTCTTC
TRBV14	TRBJ1-2	.	.	CASSQVTGYNYGYTF	TGTGCCAGCAGCCAAGTGACAGGATATAACTATGGCTACACCTTC
TRBV20-1	TRBJ1-2	.	many	CSARPSDSPNYGYTF	TGCAGTGCTAGACCGAGTGACAGCCCTAACTATGGCTACACCTTC
TRBV7-2	TRBJ2-7	.	once	CASSLGGFRPEQYF	TGTGCCAGCAGCTTAGGAGGGTTCAGACCCGAGCAGTACTTC
TRBV20-1	TRBJ2-1	.	many	CSARAGGKSYNEQFF	TGCAGTGCTAGGGCCGGCGGGAAGTCCTACAATGAGCAGTTCTTC
TRBV7-3	TRBJ1-2	TRBD1	many	CASGGKGTVANYGYTF	TGTGCCAGCGGAGGGAAAGGGACAGTTGCTAACTATGGCTACACCTTC
TRBV10-3	TRBJ2-7	TRBD1	few	CAISDGDSLTYEQYF	TGTGCCATCAGTGACGGGGACAGCCTAACCTACGAGCAGTACTTC
TRBV7-7	TRBJ2-3	.	many	CASSLSPGTDTQYF	TGTGCCAGCAGCTTATCGCCTGGCACAGATACGCAGTATTTT
TRBV27	TRBJ2-3	.	.	CASSLRARMADTQYF	TGTGCCAGCAGTTTAAGAGCTCGTATGGCGGATACGCAGTATTTT
TRBV7-9	TRBJ1-1	TRBD1	.	CASSKPIDRGPTEAFF	TGTGCCAGCAGCAAGCCGATCGACAGGGGGCCAACTGAAGCTTTCTTT
TRBV29-1	TRBJ2-5	.	many	CSVRDGAVSITQYF	TGCAGCGTCCGCGATGGGGCCGTTTCTATTACCCAGTACTTC
TRBV4-3	TRBJ2-1	TRBD2	.	CASSQNLAGYNEQFF	TGCGCCAGCAGCCAGAATCTAGCGGGGTACAATGAGCAGTTCTTC
TRBV27	TRBJ1-5	TRBD1	few	CASKQGAGSNQPQHF	TGTGCCAGCAAACAGGGGGCCGGTAGCAATCAGCCCCAGCATTTT